Presented here are 13 T cell receptor beta chains from one specimen sequenced in a study of blood T cell repertoires in COVID-19. The repertoire was sequenced with immunoSEQ multiplex PCR; TCRdb's copy has only in-frame clones and lacks some. This sample carries 140,000 to 150,000 clones, roughly 88% of them seen once, and the ten largest clones take roughly a tenth. Sequencing was carried out using peripheral blood. The receptors stem from a man aged 55 to 70 with active or convalescent COVID-19.

This chain uses TRBV3-1 (or the pseudogene TRBV3-2) with TRBJ1-1; D may be TRBD1 (6 bases). Germline assignment: CDR1 LGHDT and CDR2 YNNKEL (reference sequence). CDR3 length: 11 amino acids. With 4 bases removed from V and 8 bases from J, the gap between germline ends came to 8 bases. CDR3 coding DNA: TGTGCCAGCAGCCGCACAGGGGAAGCTTTCTTT. It specifies CASSRTGEAFF.

This chain uses TRBV11-2 with TRBJ1-1; perhaps TRBD1 as D (5 bases). Germline CDR1 and CDR2: SGHAT and FQNNGV. The CDR3 is made up of 16 amino acids. Trimming left V 5 bases short and J 0 bases short, with 16 bases between. Here the CDR3 DNA reads TGTGCCAGCAGCCTCCTCGGGGGGTTGATGAACACTGAAGCTTTCTTT. Protein: CASSLLGGLMNTEAFF.

The chain recombines TRBV4-1 with TRBJ2-2; D remains unclear. The CDR3 sequence is 15 residues long. The germline V gene encodes CDR1 MGHRA and CDR2 YSYEKL. Deletions cut 1 base from V and 0 bases from J, with 6 bases between. Here the CDR3 DNA reads TGCGCCAGCAGCCAAGGGCACCCGAACACCGGGGAGCTGTTTTTT. Translating it yields CASSQGHPNTGELFF.

CDR3 DNA sequence: TGTGCCAGCAGCCCAGGACAGGGGTTGAACACTGAAGCTTTCTTT. It codes for CASSPGQGLNTEAFF. The J gene is TRBJ1-1, the V gene TRBV27, with 9 nucleotides matching TRBD1. In germline, CDR1 is MNHEY, CDR2 SMNVEV (reference sequence). The CDR3 runs 15 residues. V dropped 6 bases and J dropped 0; count of bases not matched to a gene: 5.

This chain links TRBV28 with TRBJ2-5; 7 bases line up with TRBD2. The CDR3 extends over 13 amino acids. V lost 3 bases to trimming and J lost 4 bases; unmatched junction nucleotides: 2. Germline CDR1 MDHEN, CDR2 SYDVKM. Here the CDR3 DNA reads TGTGCCAGCAGTTTCAGGGAGGGAGAGACCCAGTACTTC. Translated, it gives CASSFREGETQYF.

The J gene is TRBJ1-5, the V gene TRBV28, with 10 bases matching TRBD1. Germline values: CDR1 MDHEN, CDR2 SYDVKM. The CDR3 runs 17 residues. The J segment lost 0 bases and the V segment lost 1 base, leaving 3 bases of the junction unmatched. CDR3 coding DNA: TGTGCCAGCAGTTTATATGGGACAGGGGTTAGCAATCAGCCCCAGCATTTT. This gives the protein CASSLYGTGVSNQPQHF.

The CDR3 sequence is CAISSTRDRDLEQYF. The CDR3 bases are TGTGCCATCAGTTCGACCCGGGACAGGGACCTCGAGCAGTACTTC. This rearrangement joins TRBV10-3 to TRBJ2-7; the match to TRBD1 covers 9 bases. Germline values: CDR1 ENHRY, CDR2 SYGVKD. This CDR3 spans 15 amino acids. The ends lost 5 bases at V and 6 bases at J; junction bases unmatched: 11.

This chain connects TRBV4-1 to TRBJ2-3, with 12 bases identical to TRBD2. The CDR3 consists of 17 residues. J gave up 0 bases and V 4 bases, and 5 bases lay outside the gene matches. Germline V lookup: CDR1 MGHRA, CDR2 YSYEKL. DNA of the CDR3: TGCGCCAGCAGCCTCTCCGGGACTAGCGGGAGCACAGATACGCAGTATTTT. The encoded protein is CASSLSGTSGSTDTQYF.

The genes are TRBV4-3 and TRBJ2-1; TRBD2 is a possible D gene (5 bases). The CDR3 is made up of 15 amino acids. Trimming took off 1 base at V and 4 bases at J, with 11 bases between the two ends. Germline loops: CDR1 LGHNA, CDR2 YSLEER. The chain's CDR3 is CASSQGGSFYNEQFF. CDR3 nucleotides: TGCGCCAGCAGCCAAGGTGGGAGTTTTTACAATGAGCAGTTCTTC.

The gene calls are TRBV15 and TRBJ2-7; 7 bases fit TRBD1. The CDR3 runs 13 residues. Trimming at V came to 4 bases and at J to 5 bases, leaving 5 bases not matched to a gene. From germline, CDR1 is LNHNV and CDR2 YYDKDF (reference sequence). This CDR3 reads CATSKRGRDEQYF. For the CDR3, the DNA is TGTGCCACCAGCAAGAGGGGGCGGGACGAGCAGTACTTC.

J is TRBJ1-1 and V is TRBV19; 9 bases are a match to TRBD1. Germline CDR1 is LNHDA and CDR2 is SQIVND (reference sequence). J gave up 5 bases and V 5 bases, and 9 bases lay outside the gene matches. This CDR3 region has 15 residues. CDR3 sequence reads: CASSGHRGRGTEAFF. CDR3 DNA: TGTGCCAGTAGTGGCCACAGGGGGCGCGGAACTGAAGCTTTCTTT.

The genes are TRBV7-9 and TRBJ1-2; maybe TRBD1 (5 bases). CDR1 and CDR2 (germline): SEHNR, FQNEAQ (reference sequence). Trimming cost V 5 bases and J 2 bases, with 18 bases left between them. CDR3 length equals 16 residues. CDR3 nucleotide sequence: TGTGCCAGCAGCCCAGAGAGGAGGGGTATCAACTATGGCTACACCTTC. Its translation: CASSPERRGINYGYTF.

The V gene is TRBV5-1, the J gene TRBJ1-4; 9 bases are shared with TRBD1. After removal of 4 bases from V and 7 bases from J, the junction contained 5 bases not matched to a gene. CDR3 length: 14 residues. Germline V CDR1 and CDR2: SGHRS, YFSETQ. CDR3 sequence reads: CASSPGQGGEKLFF. The DNA for the CDR3 is TGCGCCAGCAGCCCGGGACAGGGTGGTGAAAAACTGTTTTTT.